Listed here are 11 T cell receptor beta chains from one sample, sequenced in a study of T cell responses to AZD1222 COVID-19 vaccine. Using immunoSEQ multiplex PCR, the repertoire was profiled, and TCRdb retains in-frame clones only, with some absent. The repertoire holds approximately 170,000 clones, with approximately 90% as singletons. The sequencing used peripheral blood, collected on day 0 of AZD1222 vaccination. The receptor source for this set is an adult in good health.

This clone came up once. V and J are TRBV19 and TRBJ1-2; maybe TRBD1 (5 bases). Trimming stripped 7 bases from V and 0 bases from J, with 12 bases between. Germline loops: CDR1 LNHDA, CDR2 SQIVND (reference sequence). The CDR3 length is 14 residues. The chain's CDR3 is CASNGGDSNYGYTF. The CDR3 nucleotides read TGTGCCAGTAACGGGGGGGATTCTAACTATGGCTACACCTTC.

V is TRBV7-9 and J is TRBJ1-1; D is unclear. V was shortened by 10 bases and J by 3 bases, with 12 bases between the two germline ends. In germline, CDR1 is SEHNR, CDR2 FQNEAQ (reference sequence). The CDR3 sequence is 12 residues long. CDR3 sequence reads: CATSSEDTEAFF. As DNA, the CDR3 is TGTGCCACGAGCAGCGAAGACACTGAAGCTTTCTTT.

The chain combines TRBV5-1 with TRBJ1-2; no reliable D call. The germline CDR1 and CDR2 sequences are SGHRS and YFSETQ. Trimming stripped 2 bases from V and 0 bases from J, with 14 bases between. The CDR3 consists of 16 residues. The CDR3 bases are TGCGCCAGCAGCTTCGGGTTCTCAACTGCTAACTATGGCTACACCTTC. This translates into CASSFGFSTANYGYTF. The full variable domain, in which reference TRBV5-1 and TRBJ1-2 provide the parts outside the CDR3, is KAGVTQTPRYLIKTRGQQVTLSCSPISGHRSVSWYQQTPGQGLQFLFEYFSETQRNKGNFPGRFSGRQFSNSRSEMNVSTLELGDSALYLCASSFGFSTANYGYTFGSGTRLTVV.

This clone showed up just once. V and J are TRBV5-1 and TRBJ1-1; 7 positions agree with TRBD1. The CDR3 extends over 14 amino acids. Germline V CDR1 and CDR2: SGHRS, YFSETQ. With 3 bases clipped from V and 1 base from J, the junction kept 3 bases outside the gene matches. CDR3 amino acids: CASSYTGENTEAFF. CDR3 DNA: TGCGCCAGCAGCTACACAGGGGAGAACACTGAAGCTTTCTTT.

This clone occurred once. This chain joins TRBV11-2 and TRBJ2-1, with D uncertain. Between the trimmed V and J ends, which lost 6 bases and 0 bases, there was a span of 12 bases. The CDR3 runs 15 residues. From germline, CDR1 is SGHAT and CDR2 FQNNGV. This chain's CDR3 is CASSRGSVSYNEQFF. In nucleotides, the CDR3 is TGTGCCAGCAGTCGCGGCTCGGTCTCCTACAATGAGCAGTTCTTC.

The chain recombines TRBV19 with TRBJ2-5, with 8 bases lining up with TRBD2. This CDR3 spans 15 amino acids. Per the germline V gene, CDR1 is LNHDA and CDR2 is SQIVND (reference sequence). J was trimmed by 5 bases and V by 1 base; bases with no gene match: 6. The CDR3 loop is CASSIVRGGAETQYF. The CDR3 DNA reads as TGTGCCAGTAGTATAGTTCGGGGGGGAGCGGAGACCCAGTACTTC.

This clone was counted a single time. This chain uses TRBV25-1 with TRBJ2-7; 8 bases line up with TRBD1. CDR3 length equals 14 residues. J gave up 3 bases and V 4 bases, and 5 bases lay outside the gene matches. CDR1 and CDR2 (germline): MGHDK, SYGVNS. The CDR3 DNA is TGTGCCAGCAGTGGGCCGGGACAGGTCTACGAGCAGTACTTC. This codes for CASSGPGQVYEQYF.

This sequence joins TRBV6-1 and TRBJ2-7, with 10 bases aligning to TRBD1. The ends lost 1 base at V and 2 bases at J; junction bases unmatched: 2. The germline V gene encodes CDR1 MNHNS and CDR2 SASEGT. This CDR3 comprises 15 residues. The CDR3 here is CASSEVGQGAYEQYF. The CDR3 DNA sequence: TGTGCCAGCAGTGAAGTCGGACAGGGGGCCTACGAGCAGTACTTC.

For the CDR3, the DNA is TGTGCCAGCAGGGGGTCCGCGCAGCCCCAGCATTTT. Translation gives CASRGSAQPQHF. The chain recombines TRBV2 with TRBJ1-5; D call uncertain. This CDR3 is 12 amino acids long. The germline gives CDR1 SNHLY, CDR2 FYNNEI. Trimming removed 6 bases from V and 7 bases from J, with 10 bases in between. The full variable domain, completed using reference TRBV2 and TRBJ1-5, is EPEVTQTPSHQVTQMGQEVILRCVPISNHLYFYWYRQILGQKVEFLVSFYNNEISEKSEIFDDQFSVERPDGSNFTLKIRSTKLEDSAMYFCASRGSAQPQHFGDGTRLSIL.

The J gene is TRBJ1-5, the V gene TRBV6-2 or TRBV6-3; 8 bases line up with TRBD1. V trimming: 0 bases; J trimming: 3 bases; junction bases outside the gene matches: 13. The length of the CDR3 is 19 residues. Germline assignment: CDR1 MNHEY and CDR2 SVGEGT. The CDR3 DNA follows: TGTGCCAGCAGTTACTCTCCCCGGACAGGGCCCAATGACAATCAGCCCCAGCATTTT. Translating gives CASSYSPRTGPNDNQPQHF.

The chain uses TRBV28 and TRBJ1-1; no clear D gene. V lost 7 bases and J lost 10, with 19 bases in between. The V gene's germline CDR1 is MDHEN and CDR2 SYDVKM. This CDR3 has 13 amino acids. As DNA, the CDR3 is TGTGCCAGCAAGTCGGTTCCCTTACCCGCAGCTTTCTTT. Its translation: CASKSVPLPAAFF.